This T cell receptor (beta chain) appears in the sequencing data of a study of siplizumab effects on memory and regulatory T cells. General observations from the study: Contribution to the alloresponse seemed major for naive T cells, which also seemed more diverse than memory cells.

The table came from immunoSEQ multiplex PCR; TCRdb's copy has only in-frame clones and leaves some out. The profile shows about 50,000 clones, about 88% of them singletons. This clone showed up just a few times. Its target is not known. Investigators obtained sequences from unstimulated naive, memory, effector memory and TEMRA subsets in a few donor pairs. Specimen: naive CD8+ T cells sorted from blood. This receptor was obtained from a human donor in good health.

The chain's CDR3 is CASSQGPGTEAFF. The CDR3 bases are TGCGCCAGCAGCCAGGGACCGGGTACTGAAGCTTTCTTT. The chain uses TRBV4-1 and TRBJ1-1; D possibly corresponds to TRBD1 (5 bases). Germline V lookup: CDR1 MGHRA, CDR2 YSYEKL. Trimming left V 3 bases short and J 5 bases short, with 10 bases between. This CDR3 contains 13 residues.